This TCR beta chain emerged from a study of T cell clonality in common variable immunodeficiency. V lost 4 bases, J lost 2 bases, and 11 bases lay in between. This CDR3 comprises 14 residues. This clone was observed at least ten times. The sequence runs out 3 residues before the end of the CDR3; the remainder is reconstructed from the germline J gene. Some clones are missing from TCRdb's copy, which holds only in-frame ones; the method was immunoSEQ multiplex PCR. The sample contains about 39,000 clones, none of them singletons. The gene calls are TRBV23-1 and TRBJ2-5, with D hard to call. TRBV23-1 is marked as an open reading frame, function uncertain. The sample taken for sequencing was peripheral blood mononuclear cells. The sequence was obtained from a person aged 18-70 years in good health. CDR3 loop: CASSPAMIQETQYF. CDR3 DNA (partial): TGCGCCAGCAGTCCAGCGATGATACAAGAGACC.